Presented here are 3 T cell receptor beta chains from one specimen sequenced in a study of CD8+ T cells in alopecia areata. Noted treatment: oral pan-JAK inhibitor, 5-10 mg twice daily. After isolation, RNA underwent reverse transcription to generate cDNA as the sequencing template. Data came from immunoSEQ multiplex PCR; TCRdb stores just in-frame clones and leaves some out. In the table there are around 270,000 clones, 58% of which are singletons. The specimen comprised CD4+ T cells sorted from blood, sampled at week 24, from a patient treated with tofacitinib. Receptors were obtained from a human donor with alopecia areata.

CDR3: CASSVSGTGLYEQYF. The CDR3 DNA follows: TGTGCCAGCAGCGTTTCCGGGACAGGGCTCTACGAGCAGTACTTC. The rearrangement joins TRBV9 to TRBJ2-7; 9 bases are shared with TRBD1. Germline values: CDR1 SGDLS, CDR2 YYNGEE. Trimming took 2 bases from V and 3 from J; bases not matched to a gene: 6. CDR3 length equals 15 residues.

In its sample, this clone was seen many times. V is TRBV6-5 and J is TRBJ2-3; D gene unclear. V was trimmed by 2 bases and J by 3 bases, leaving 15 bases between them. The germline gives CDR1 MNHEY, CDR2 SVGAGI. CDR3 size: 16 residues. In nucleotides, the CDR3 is TGTGCCAGCAGTTACCTCAACAGCTTAGGGACAGATACGCAGTATTTT. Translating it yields CASSYLNSLGTDTQYF.

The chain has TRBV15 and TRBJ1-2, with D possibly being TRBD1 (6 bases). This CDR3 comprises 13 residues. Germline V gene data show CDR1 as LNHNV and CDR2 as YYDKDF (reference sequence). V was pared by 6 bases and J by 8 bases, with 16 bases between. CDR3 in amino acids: CATSLNREGGYTF. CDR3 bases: TGTGCCACCAGTCTAAACAGGGAGGGAGGCTACACCTTC.